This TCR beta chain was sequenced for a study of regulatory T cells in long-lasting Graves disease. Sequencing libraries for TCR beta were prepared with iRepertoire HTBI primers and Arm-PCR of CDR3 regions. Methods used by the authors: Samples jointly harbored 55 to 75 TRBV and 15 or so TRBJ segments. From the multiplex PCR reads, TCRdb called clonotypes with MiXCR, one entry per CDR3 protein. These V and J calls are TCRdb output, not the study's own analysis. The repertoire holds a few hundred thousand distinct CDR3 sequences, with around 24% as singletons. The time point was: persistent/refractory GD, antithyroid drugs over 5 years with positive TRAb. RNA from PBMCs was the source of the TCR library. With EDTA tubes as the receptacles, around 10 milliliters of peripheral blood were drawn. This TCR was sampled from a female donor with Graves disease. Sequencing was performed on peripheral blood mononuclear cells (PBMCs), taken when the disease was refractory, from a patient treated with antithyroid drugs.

The CDR3 sequence is CSAPWTSRNNEQFF. The CDR3 DNA reads as TGCAGTGCCCCGTGGACTAGCCGCAACAATGAGCAGTTCTTC. V and J are TRBV20-1 and TRBJ2-1, with 8 nucleotides matching TRBD2. Trimming at V came to 6 bases and at J to 5 bases, leaving 9 bases not matched to a gene. From germline, CDR1 is DFQATT and CDR2 SNEGSKA (reference sequence). The CDR3 has 14 residues.